A single T cell receptor (beta chain) is shown here with its context. Its specificity is unknown. In the original workflow: There were no quality scores in the junction-only immunoSEQ sequences, so filtering differed. Profiling relied on immunoSEQ multiplex PCR, and the TCRdb table lists in-frame clones only, not all of them. V and J calls and clone size follow that table, whereas D and trimming were derived from the DNA. The table has around 600,000 clones, 95% to 98% seen once; the top ten hold about 0.06%. The source of the sample is a study of shared clonotypes between healthy human individuals. Study-wide findings and caveats: Relative to memory subsets, naive subsets generally showed larger estimated richness. When naive CD4 clonotypes were compared across a few donors, around 5% were shared.

The J segment lost 2 bases and the V segment lost 1 base, leaving 10 bases of the junction unmatched. Looked up from germline, CDR1 is SGHAT and CDR2 is FQNNGV. The CDR3 has 18 residues. Material for sequencing was naive CD4+ T cells sorted from blood. The subset is: CD45RA+ positively selected. The V gene is TRBV11-2, the J gene TRBJ1-4; 7 bases fit TRBD1. The TCR comes from a woman aged 30 to 39 in good health. This chain's CDR3 is CASSLGIKKGATNEKLFF. The CDR3 DNA reads as TGTGCCAGCAGCTTAGGCATCAAAAAGGGGGCGACTAATGAAAAACTGTTTTTT.